Presented here are 25 T cell receptor beta chains from one specimen sequenced in a study of regulatory T cells in long-lasting Graves disease. The time point denotes: newly diagnosed GD, antithyroid drugs for less than 3 months. TCR sequences were obtained from RNA taken from PBMCs. Construction of the TCR beta libraries employed iRepertoire HTBI primers in conjunction with Arm-PCR of CDR3 regions. TCRdb ran MiXCR on the multiplex PCR reads and lists one entry per CDR3 protein. The data contain about 350,000 distinct CDR3 sequences, approximately 16% of them singletons. Another study also made use of these data, one on T cells in Graves' hyperthyroidism and ophthalmopathy.

The sample was peripheral blood mononuclear cells (PBMCs), taken at new diagnosis, from a patient treated with antithyroid drugs. The receptors were sampled from a man in his forties with Graves disease.

J is TRBJ1-5 and V is TRBV6-2 or TRBV6-3; D gene unclear. Germline CDR1 MNHEY, CDR2 SVGEGT. V dropped 7 bases and J dropped 1 base, with 11 bases sitting between them. The CDR3 covers 14 residues. CDR3 nucleotide sequence: TGTGCCAGCACCTCTCGGGTAAGCAATCAGCCCCAGCATTTT. This sequence encodes CASTSRVSNQPQHF.

The chain links TRBV5-1 to TRBJ2-2; TRBD2 matches 8 bases. The V and J ends lost 6 bases and 1 base, in that order; junction bases with no gene match: 2. CDR1 is SGHRS, CDR2 YFSETQ, per germline. The CDR3 has 14 residues. The CDR3 nucleotides are TGCGCCAGCACCGGGGGGGTGAACACCGGGGAGCTGTTTTTT. Amino acids: CASTGGVNTGELFF.

This clonotype was detected many times. This chain connects TRBV7-3 to TRBJ1-2; D remains unclear. CDR3 length: 15 residues. Trimming removed 5 bases from V and 1 base from J, with 14 bases in between. In germline, CDR1 is SGHTA, CDR2 FQGTGA. This CDR3 reads CASSQQPGLNYGYTF. CDR3 coding DNA: TGTGCCAGCAGCCAACAACCGGGCCTTAACTATGGCTACACCTTC.

J is TRBJ1-4 and V is TRBV2, with D hard to call. Trimming removed 6 bases at V and 4 bases at J, with 9 bases between. CDR1 SNHLY and CDR2 FYNNEI come from the germline V gene. The CDR3 extends over 13 amino acids. The CDR3 is CASRTDFNEKLFF. Written as DNA, the CDR3 is TGTGCCAGCAGAACAGATTTTAATGAAAAACTGTTTTTT. The full variable domain, its missing parts supplied by reference TRBV2 and TRBJ1-4, is EPEVTQTPSHQVTQMGQEVILRCVPISNHLYFYWYRQILGQKVEFLVSFYNNEISEKSEIFDDQFSVERPDGSNFTLKIRSTKLEDSAMYFCASRTDFNEKLFFGSGTQLSVL.

The chain combines TRBV20-1 with TRBJ1-2; D not certain. Trimming cost V 0 bases and J 7 bases, with 27 bases left between them. Germline CDR1 DFQATT, CDR2 SNEGSKA (reference sequence). This CDR3 region has 18 residues. The CDR3: CSARDRGLTRRETSGYTF. The CDR3, as DNA: TGCAGTGCTAGAGATCGAGGCTTGACAAGGAGGGAAACGAGTGGCTACACCTTC.

This clonotype has at least ten counts. The V and J genes are TRBV12-3 or TRBV12-4 and TRBJ2-1; 9 positions match TRBD2. This CDR3 is 17 amino acids long. The ends lost 5 bases at V and 7 bases at J; junction bases unmatched: 15. The CDR3 protein is CASSPHLGRGGRNEQFF. CDR3 coding DNA: TGTGCCAGCAGTCCCCACTTGGGGCGGGGGGGCCGGAATGAGCAGTTCTTC.

The table lists this clonotype with many counts. The chain is built from TRBV2 and TRBJ2-4, with TRBD2 as a possible D gene (6 bases). This CDR3 has 17 amino acids. V was clipped by 6 bases and J by 0 bases, with 18 bases between them. The germline CDR1 and CDR2 sequences are SNHLY and FYNNEI. As DNA, the CDR3 is TGTGCCAGCAGCGGAGGGAGCCTATGGGTAGCCAAAAACATTCAGTACTTC. It is translated as CASSGGSLWVAKNIQYF.

The chain links TRBV3-1 to TRBJ1-2, with D unclear. The CDR3 runs to 14 residues. Per the germline V gene, CDR1 is LGHDT and CDR2 is YNNKEL (reference sequence). The ends were cut back, 0 bases at V and 5 bases at J, with 10 bases in the middle. CDR3 loop: CASSQDVGGYGYTF. CDR3 sequence (DNA): TGTGCCAGCAGCCAAGATGTTGGCGGGTATGGCTACACCTTC.

The sample holds a few counts of this clonotype. This chain links TRBV4-1 with TRBJ2-7; tentative D call: TRBD1 (5 bases). Deletions cut 3 bases from V and 3 bases from J, with 15 bases between. CDR3 length: 15 amino acids. Germline V gives CDR1 MGHRA, CDR2 YSYEKL. The CDR3 reads CASSQGRQTVYEQYF. CDR3 nucleotide sequence: TGCGCCAGCAGCCAGGGAAGACAGACTGTCTACGAGCAGTACTTC.

The V call is TRBV6-1, the J call TRBJ2-7; no reliable D call. Trimming cost V 7 bases and J 5 bases, with 9 bases left between them. CDR3 size: 11 residues. Germline V gives CDR1 MNHNS, CDR2 SASEGT. The CDR3 nucleotides read TGTGCCAGCAAAGGAAGGCACGAGCAGTACTTC. Translation: CASKGRHEQYF.

This clonotype was observed at least ten times. The rearrangement uses TRBV28 and TRBJ1-5; 8 positions match TRBD1. J lost 7 bases, V lost 5 bases, and 7 bases had no gene match. Per the germline V gene, CDR1 is MDHEN and CDR2 is SYDVKM. This CDR3 contains 14 residues. DNA of the CDR3: TGTGCCAGCAGTGGGAAGACAGGGGCACAGCCCCAGCATTTT. It specifies CASSGKTGAQPQHF.

Ten or more counts support this clonotype. CDR3 region: CASSVNARGNTIYF. In DNA, the CDR3 is TGTGCCAGCAGCGTAAACGCACGGGGAAACACCATATATTTT. The chain has TRBV9 and TRBJ1-3, with D unclear. Germline V gives CDR1 SGDLS, CDR2 YYNGEE. Trimming took off 1 base at V and 4 bases at J, with 9 bases between the two ends. The CDR3 has 14 residues.

Comment on this clonotype: Mismatch with germline at one junction end may stem from a read error. V gene TRBV18 combines with J gene TRBJ2-7; D perhaps matches TRBD2 (6 bases). This CDR3 spans 11 amino acids. Per germline, CDR1 KGHSH and CDR2 LQKENI. The CDR3 coding sequence is TGTGCCAGCTCAGCGGACTACGAGCGGTACTTC. Protein sequence: CASSADYERYF.

This clonotype was counted at least ten times. The genes are TRBV20-1 and TRBJ2-7; D not certain. The V and J ends lost 1 base and 7 bases respectively, with 11 bases between them. In germline, CDR1 is DFQATT, CDR2 SNEGSKA (reference sequence). The CDR3 runs 12 residues. CDR3: CSARAHSGEQYF. The CDR3 region has the DNA TGCAGTGCTAGAGCCCACAGTGGTGAGCAGTACTTC.

This clonotype has at least ten counts. V usage is TRBV7-2 and J usage is TRBJ2-5; possible D gene TRBD2, 7 bases. Trimming took off 4 bases at V and 1 base at J, with 13 bases between the two ends. This CDR3 has 15 amino acids. Germline V gene sequence: CDR1 SGHTA, CDR2 FQGNSA. CDR3: CASSWKGGVQETQYF. The CDR3 bases are TGTGCCAGCAGCTGGAAGGGGGGGGTCCAAGAGACCCAGTACTTC.

This clonotype has more than one count but fewer than ten. This chain joins TRBV28 and TRBJ2-2; TRBD2 matches at 9 bases. The germline V gene encodes CDR1 MDHEN and CDR2 SYDVKM. The CDR3 has 17 residues. J gave up 2 bases and V 3 bases, and 7 bases lay outside the gene matches. The CDR3 nucleotides are TGTGCCAGCAGTTTTTTAGCGGGGGTGCCTAACACCGGGGAGCTGTTTTTT. Residues: CASSFLAGVPNTGELFF.

Details on this clonotype: A read error may be the cause here, since a much bigger clone is one base away. The gene calls are TRBV7-2 and TRBJ2-3; 7 positions agree with TRBD2. The germline gives CDR1 SGHTA, CDR2 FQGNSA. After removal of 6 bases from V and 0 bases from J, the junction contained 6 bases not matched to a gene. This CDR3 region has 15 residues. CDR3: CASSYQAGSTDTQYF. DNA for the CDR3: TGTGCCAGCAGTTACCAAGCGGGGAGCACAGATACGCAGTATTTT.

This clonotype appeared a few times. The V and J genes are TRBV20-1 and TRBJ2-1; D is perhaps TRBD1 (5 bases). V lost 6 bases, J lost 10 bases, and 13 bases lay in between. CDR1 DFQATT and CDR2 SNEGSKA come from the germline V gene (reference sequence). This CDR3 comprises 11 residues. The DNA of the CDR3 is TGCAGTGCCGCTCCGTGGGGCGAGCAGTTCTTC. Its protein is CSAAPWGEQFF.

This clonotype came up many times. The chain combines TRBV20-1 with TRBJ2-7, with D perhaps TRBD1 or TRBD2 (5 bases each). V shed 4 bases and J shed 4 bases, with 23 bases lying between them. Germline V CDR1 and CDR2: DFQATT, SNEGSKA (reference sequence). The CDR3 runs 16 residues. The CDR3 protein is CSATNTHRRLIYEQYF. CDR3 nucleotide sequence: TGCAGTGCTACTAACACCCACAGGCGACTAATATACGAGCAGTACTTC.

This clonotype was observed at least ten times. This chain joins TRBV12-3 or TRBV12-4 and TRBJ1-2, with a possible D match to TRBD1 (5 bases). This CDR3 comprises 13 residues. V lost 2 bases, J lost 4 bases, and 8 bases lay in between. The CDR3 DNA reads TGTGCCAGCAGTTTACAGGGCTCCTATGGCTACACCTTC. Its protein is CASSLQGSYGYTF.

This clonotype was detected many times. The chain recombines TRBV12-3 or TRBV12-4 with TRBJ1-5, with TRBD1 matching over 7 bases. CDR3 size: 14 residues. V lost 6 bases, J lost 9 bases, and 11 bases stayed unmatched. CDR3 protein: CASSLTGVGSPQHF. CDR3 DNA: TGTGCCAGCAGCCTCACAGGGGTGGGCTCGCCCCAGCATTTT.

This clonotype has a handful of counts. This chain links TRBV28 with TRBJ2-7; TRBD2 is a possible D gene (6 bases). CDR3 length: 13 residues. Germline V gene lookup returns CDR1 MDHEN and CDR2 SYDVKM. V was shortened by 7 bases and J by 2 bases, with 12 bases between the two germline ends. The CDR3 coding sequence is TGTGCCAGCACCCTGGGGGGAGCCTACGAGCAGTACTTC. The encoded protein is CASTLGGAYEQYF.

This clonotype was recorded many times. This chain connects TRBV7-2 to TRBJ2-2, with D possibly being TRBD2 (6 bases). The V end lost 0 bases, the J end lost 6 bases, and 8 bases lay between the germline ends. Germline V gene data show CDR1 as SGHTA and CDR2 as FQGNSA. This CDR3 is built from 14 residues. CDR3 region: CASSLARGSGELFF. CDR3 coding DNA: TGTGCCAGCAGCTTAGCGCGGGGATCCGGGGAGCTGTTTTTT.

This clonotype has a count of ten or more. J is TRBJ2-2 and V is TRBV10-3, with TRBD1 matching over 9 bases. J was trimmed by 6 bases and V by 8 bases; bases with no gene match: 7. Germline V gene lookup returns CDR1 ENHRY and CDR2 SYGVKD. The CDR3 runs 14 residues. The CDR3 here is CAIGAQGASGELFF. In DNA, the CDR3 is TGTGCCATCGGAGCACAGGGGGCTTCCGGGGAGCTGTTTTTT.

This clonotype was seen at least ten times. V gene TRBV18 combines with J gene TRBJ2-7; TRBD2 is a possible D gene (6 bases). V was trimmed by 6 bases and J by 4 bases, leaving 16 bases between them. Germline loops: CDR1 KGHSH, CDR2 LQKENI. This CDR3 is 14 amino acids long. CDR3 nucleotides: TGTGCCAGCTCGCCGTTAGGGGACTCTTACGAGCAGTACTTC. Translated, it gives CASSPLGDSYEQYF. The whole variable domain, filled in from reference TRBV18 and TRBJ2-7, reads NAGVMQNPRHLVRRRGQEARLRCSPMKGHSHVYWYRQLPEEGLKFMVYLQKENIIDESGMPKERFSAEFPKEGPSILRIQQVVRGDSAAYFCASSPLGDSYEQYFGPGTRLTVT.